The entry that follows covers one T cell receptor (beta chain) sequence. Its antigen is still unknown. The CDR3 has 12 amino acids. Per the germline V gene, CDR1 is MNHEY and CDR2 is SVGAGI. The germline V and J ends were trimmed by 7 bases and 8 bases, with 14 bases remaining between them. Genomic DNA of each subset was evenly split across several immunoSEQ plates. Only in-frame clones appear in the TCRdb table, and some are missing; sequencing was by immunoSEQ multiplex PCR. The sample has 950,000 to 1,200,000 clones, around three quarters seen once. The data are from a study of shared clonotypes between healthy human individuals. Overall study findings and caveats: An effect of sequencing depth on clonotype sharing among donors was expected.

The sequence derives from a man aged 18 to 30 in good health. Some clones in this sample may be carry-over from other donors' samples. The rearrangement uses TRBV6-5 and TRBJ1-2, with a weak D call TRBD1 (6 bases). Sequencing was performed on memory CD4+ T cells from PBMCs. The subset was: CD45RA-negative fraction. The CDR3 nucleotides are TGTGCCAGCACCTATAATGGGGGCGGCTACACCTTC. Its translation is CASTYNGGGYTF.